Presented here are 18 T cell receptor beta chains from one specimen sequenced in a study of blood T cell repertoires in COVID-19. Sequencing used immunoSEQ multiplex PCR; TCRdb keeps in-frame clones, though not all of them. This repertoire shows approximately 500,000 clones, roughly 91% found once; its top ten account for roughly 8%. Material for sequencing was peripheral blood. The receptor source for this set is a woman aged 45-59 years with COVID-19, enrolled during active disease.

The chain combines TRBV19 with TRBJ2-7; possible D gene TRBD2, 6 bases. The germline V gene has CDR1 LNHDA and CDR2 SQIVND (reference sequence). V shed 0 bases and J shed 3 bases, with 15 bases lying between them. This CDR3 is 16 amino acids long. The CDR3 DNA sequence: TGTGCCAGTAGTATAGAGCGGAGGGCAGCCCGCTACGAGCAGTACTTC. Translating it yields CASSIERRAARYEQYF. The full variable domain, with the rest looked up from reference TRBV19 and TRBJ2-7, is DGGITQSPKYLFRKEGQNVTLSCEQNLNHDAMYWYRQDPGQGLRLIYYSQIVNDFQKGDIAEGYSVSREKKESFPLTVTSAQKNPTAFYLCASSIERRAARYEQYFGPGTRLTVT.

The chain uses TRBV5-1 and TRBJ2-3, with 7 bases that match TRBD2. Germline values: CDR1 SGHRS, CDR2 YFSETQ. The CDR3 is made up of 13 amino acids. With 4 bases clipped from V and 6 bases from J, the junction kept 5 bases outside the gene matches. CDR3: CASSPGGGDTQYF. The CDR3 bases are TGCGCCAGCAGCCCGGGAGGCGGGGATACGCAGTATTTT. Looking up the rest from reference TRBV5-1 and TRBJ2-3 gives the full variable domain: KAGVTQTPRYLIKTRGQQVTLSCSPISGHRSVSWYQQTPGQGLQFLFEYFSETQRNKGNFPGRFSGRQFSNSRSEMNVSTLELGDSALYLCASSPGGGDTQYFGPGTRLTVL.

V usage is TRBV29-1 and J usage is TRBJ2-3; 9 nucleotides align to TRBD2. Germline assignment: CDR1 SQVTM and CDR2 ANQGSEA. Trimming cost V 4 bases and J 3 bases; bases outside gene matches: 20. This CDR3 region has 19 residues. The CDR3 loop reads CSVVGLRGGVNLRTDTQYF. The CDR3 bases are TGCAGCGTTGTGGGTCTGCGGGGGGGGGTGAACCTGAGGACAGATACGCAGTATTTT.

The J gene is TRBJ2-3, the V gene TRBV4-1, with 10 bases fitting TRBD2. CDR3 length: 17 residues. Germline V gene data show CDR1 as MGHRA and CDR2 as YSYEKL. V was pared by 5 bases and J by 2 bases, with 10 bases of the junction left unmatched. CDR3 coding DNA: TGCGCCAGCAGCGTCGACCCGGGACTAGCGTACACAGATACGCAGTATTTT. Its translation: CASSVDPGLAYTDTQYF.

CDR3 sequence reads: CASSPDRVTGGYTF. The CDR3 DNA follows: TGTGCCAGCAGCCCCGACAGGGTGACGGGAGGCTACACCTTC. The chain joins TRBV6-4 to TRBJ1-2; 7 nucleotides agree with TRBD1. CDR1 MRHNA and CDR2 SNTAGT come from the germline V gene. V shed 6 bases, J shed 8 bases, and the junction held 12 bases outside the gene matches. This CDR3 has 14 residues.

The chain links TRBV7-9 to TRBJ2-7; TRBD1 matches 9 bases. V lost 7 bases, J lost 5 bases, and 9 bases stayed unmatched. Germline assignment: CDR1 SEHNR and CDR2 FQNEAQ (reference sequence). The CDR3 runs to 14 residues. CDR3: CASNPRGQGHEQYF. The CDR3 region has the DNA TGTGCCAGCAACCCGAGGGGACAGGGCCACGAGCAGTACTTC.

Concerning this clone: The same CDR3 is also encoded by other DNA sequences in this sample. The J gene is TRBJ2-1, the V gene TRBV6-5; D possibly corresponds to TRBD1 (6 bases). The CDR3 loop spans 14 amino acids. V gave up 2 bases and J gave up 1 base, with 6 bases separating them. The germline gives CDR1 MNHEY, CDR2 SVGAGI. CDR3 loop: CASSYRGSYNEQFF. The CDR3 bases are TGTGCCAGCAGTTACAGGGGGTCCTACAATGAGCAGTTCTTC.

DNA for the CDR3: TGTGCCAGCTCACCCTACCAGGGGAGGGTTAACTATGGCTACACCTTC. The encoded protein is CASSPYQGRVNYGYTF. J is TRBJ1-2 and V is TRBV18; possible D gene TRBD1, 6 bases. Per the germline V gene, CDR1 is KGHSH and CDR2 is LQKENI. The CDR3 extends over 16 amino acids. Trimming stripped 3 bases from V and 1 base from J, with 15 bases between.

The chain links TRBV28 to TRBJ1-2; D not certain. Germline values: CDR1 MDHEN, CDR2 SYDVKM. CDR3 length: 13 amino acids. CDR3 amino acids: CAAKDNPQDGYTF. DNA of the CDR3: TGTGCGGCAAAGGATAATCCCCAGGATGGCTACACCTTC.

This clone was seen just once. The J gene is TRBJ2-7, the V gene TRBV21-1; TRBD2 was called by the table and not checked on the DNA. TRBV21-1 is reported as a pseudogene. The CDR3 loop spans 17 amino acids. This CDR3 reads CASSNRTSGGVTYEQYF. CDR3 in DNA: TGTGCCAGCAGCAACAGGACTAGCGGGGGGGTAACCTACGAGCAGTACTTC.

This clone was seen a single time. The CDR3 sequence is CASSELGGRSDYGYTF. CDR3 sequence (DNA): TGTGCCAGCTCCGAATTAGGGGGCAGGTCGGACTATGGCTACACCTTC. The chain has TRBV18 and TRBJ1-2, with 7 nucleotides matching TRBD1. The junction had 13 bases not matched to a gene; V was cut back by 6 bases and J by 3 bases. Germline V gene lookup returns CDR1 KGHSH and CDR2 LQKENI. The CDR3 is 16 amino acids.

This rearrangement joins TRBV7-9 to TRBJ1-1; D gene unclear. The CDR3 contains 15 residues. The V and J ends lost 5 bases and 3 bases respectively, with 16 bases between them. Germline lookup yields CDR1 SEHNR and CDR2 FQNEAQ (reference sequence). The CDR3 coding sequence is TGTGCCAGCAGCGAGAGGTCCCGCGGTGACACTGAAGCTTTCTTT. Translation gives CASSERSRGDTEAFF.

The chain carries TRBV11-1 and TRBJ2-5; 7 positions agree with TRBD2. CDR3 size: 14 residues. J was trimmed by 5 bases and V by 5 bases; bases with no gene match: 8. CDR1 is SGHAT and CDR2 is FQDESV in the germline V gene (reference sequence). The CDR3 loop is CASSPQRGQETQYF. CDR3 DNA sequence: TGTGCCAGCAGCCCTCAGCGGGGTCAGGAGACCCAGTACTTC.

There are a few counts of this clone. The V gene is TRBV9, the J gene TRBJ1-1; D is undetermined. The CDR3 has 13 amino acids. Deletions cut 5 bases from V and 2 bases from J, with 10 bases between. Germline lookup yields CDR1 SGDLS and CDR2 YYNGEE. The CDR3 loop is CASSATANTEAFF. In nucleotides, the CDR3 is TGTGCCAGCAGTGCTACAGCAAACACTGAAGCTTTCTTT.

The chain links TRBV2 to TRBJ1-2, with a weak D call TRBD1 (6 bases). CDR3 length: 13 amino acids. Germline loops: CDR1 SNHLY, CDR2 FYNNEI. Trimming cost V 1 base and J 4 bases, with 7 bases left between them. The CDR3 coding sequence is TGTGCCAGCAGTGAAGGGACAGTCTATGGCTACACCTTC. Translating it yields CASSEGTVYGYTF.

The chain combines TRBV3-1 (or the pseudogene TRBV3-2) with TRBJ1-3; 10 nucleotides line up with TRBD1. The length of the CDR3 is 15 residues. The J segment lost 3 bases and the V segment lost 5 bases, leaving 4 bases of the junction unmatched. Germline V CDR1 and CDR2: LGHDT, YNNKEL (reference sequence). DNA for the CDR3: TGTGCCAGCAGCTCCCGGGACAGGGGTGGAAACACCATATATTTT. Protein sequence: CASSSRDRGGNTIYF.

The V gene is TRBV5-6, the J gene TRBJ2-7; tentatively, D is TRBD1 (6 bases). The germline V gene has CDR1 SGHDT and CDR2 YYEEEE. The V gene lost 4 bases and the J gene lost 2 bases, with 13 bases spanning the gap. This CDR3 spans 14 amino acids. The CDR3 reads CASSPLGAAYEQYF. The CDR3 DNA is TGTGCCAGCAGCCCTTTGGGGGCAGCCTACGAGCAGTACTTC. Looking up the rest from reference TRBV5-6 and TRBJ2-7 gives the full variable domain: DAGVTQSPTHLIKTRGQQVTLRCSPKSGHDTVSWYQQALGQGPQFIFQYYEEEERQRGNFPDRFSGHQFPNYSSELNVNALLLGDSALYLCASSPLGAAYEQYFGPGTRLTVT.

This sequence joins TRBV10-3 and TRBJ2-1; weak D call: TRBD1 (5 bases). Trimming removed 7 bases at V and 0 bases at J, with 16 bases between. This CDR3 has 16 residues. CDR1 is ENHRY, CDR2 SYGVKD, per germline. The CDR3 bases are TGTGCCATCACCGATACAGGTGGTAGCTCCTACAATGAGCAGTTCTTC. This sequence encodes CAITDTGGSSYNEQFF.